The 5 T cell receptor beta chains given below trace back to one sample, sequenced in a study of vaccination and CD4 T cells after COVID-19. TCRdb processed the PCR reads anew with MiXCR; each CDR3 protein has one entry. The sample lists roughly 16,000 distinct CDR3 sequences; roughly two thirds were seen once. The sample was CD4+ T cells from blood, taken after SARS-CoV-2 vaccination. The receptor source for this set is a human donor who had recovered from COVID-19.

V usage is TRBV25-1 and J usage is TRBJ1-3; 7 bases fit TRBD1. The germline V gene encodes CDR1 MGHDK and CDR2 SYGVNS. V lost 6 bases and J lost 2; bases outside the gene matches: 10. The CDR3 is made up of 16 amino acids. The CDR3 sequence: CASSLAGQITGNTIYF. The CDR3 nucleotides read TGTGCCAGCAGCCTGGCGGGACAGATCACTGGAAACACCATATATTTT.

The rearrangement uses TRBV6-1 and TRBJ2-2; 7 bases fit TRBD2. Germline V gives CDR1 MNHNS, CDR2 SASEGT. Trimming removed 6 bases from V and 4 bases from J; junction bases left unmatched: 20. The CDR3 consists of 19 residues. The CDR3, as DNA: TGTGCCAGCAGAGCGGGCACAATCGCTTACGGGAGGAGCACCGGGGAGCTGTTTTTT. This codes for CASRAGTIAYGRSTGELFF.

This clonotype was observed a few times. V and J are TRBV18 and TRBJ2-5; TRBD1 is a possible D gene (5 bases). Trimming cost V 6 bases and J 2 bases, with 10 bases left between them. CDR3 length equals 13 residues. Looked up from germline, CDR1 is KGHSH and CDR2 is LQKENI. CDR3 amino acids: CASSSGLQETQYF. In nucleotides, the CDR3 is TGTGCCAGCTCCTCAGGGTTACAAGAGACCCAGTACTTC.

This clonotype was observed a handful of times. V gene TRBV20-1 combines with J gene TRBJ2-3; D ambiguous. Trimming pared 6 bases from V and 6 bases from J, leaving 16 bases between. The length of the CDR3 is 13 residues. Germline V lookup: CDR1 DFQATT, CDR2 SNEGSKA (reference sequence). The CDR3 sequence: CSAENGMADTQYF. The CDR3 DNA sequence: TGCAGTGCGGAGAATGGAATGGCGGATACGCAGTATTTT.

The chain joins TRBV19 to TRBJ1-2, with 7 positions matching TRBD1. The CDR3 has 16 residues. Germline V CDR1 and CDR2: LNHDA, SQIVND (reference sequence). J lost 8 bases, V lost 6 bases, and 18 bases had no gene match. The CDR3 loop reads CASRGEGGQLRRGYTF. Written as DNA, the CDR3 is TGTGCCAGTAGAGGCGAAGGGGGACAGTTGAGACGGGGCTACACCTTC.